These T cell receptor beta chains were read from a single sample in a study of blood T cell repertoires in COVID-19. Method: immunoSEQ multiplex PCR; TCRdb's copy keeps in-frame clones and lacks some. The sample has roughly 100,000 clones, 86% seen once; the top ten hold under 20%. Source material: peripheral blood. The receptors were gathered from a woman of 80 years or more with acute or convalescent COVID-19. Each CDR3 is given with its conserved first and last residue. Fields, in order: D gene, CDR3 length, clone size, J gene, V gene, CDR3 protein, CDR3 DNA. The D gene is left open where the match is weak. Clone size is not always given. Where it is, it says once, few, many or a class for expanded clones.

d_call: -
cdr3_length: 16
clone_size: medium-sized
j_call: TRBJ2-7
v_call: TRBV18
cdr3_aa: CASSSVDSFSSYEQYF
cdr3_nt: TGTGCCAGCTCTTCGGTAGACTCTTTCAGCTCCTACGAGCAGTACTTC

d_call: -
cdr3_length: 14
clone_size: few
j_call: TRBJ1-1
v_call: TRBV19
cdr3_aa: CASSSRVSRTEAFF
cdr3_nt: TGTGCCAGTAGTTCACGGGTCTCGAGGACTGAAGCTTTCTTT

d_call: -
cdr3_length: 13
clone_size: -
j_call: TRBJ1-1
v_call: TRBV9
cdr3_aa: CASGPDMNTEAFF
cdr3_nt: TGTGCCAGCGGGCCAGACATGAACACTGAAGCTTTCTTT

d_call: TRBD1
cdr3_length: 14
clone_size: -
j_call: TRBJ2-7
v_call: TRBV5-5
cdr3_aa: CASTITGGPYEQYF
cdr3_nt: TGTGCCAGCACAATAACAGGGGGACCCTACGAGCAGTACTTC

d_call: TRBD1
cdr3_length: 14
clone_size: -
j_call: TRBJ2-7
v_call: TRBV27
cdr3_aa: CASSLRQGAYEQYF
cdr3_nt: TGTGCCAGCAGTTTACGGCAGGGGGCATACGAGCAGTACTTC

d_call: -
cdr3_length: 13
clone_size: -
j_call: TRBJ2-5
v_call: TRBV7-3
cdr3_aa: CASSKGRAGTQYF
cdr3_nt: TGTGCCAGCAGCAAAGGGCGGGCGGGGACCCAGTACTTC

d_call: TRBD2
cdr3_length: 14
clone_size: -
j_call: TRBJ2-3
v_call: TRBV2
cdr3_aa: CASAQRGAGDTQYF
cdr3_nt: TGTGCCAGTGCCCAGCGGGGGGCCGGGGATACGCAGTATTTT

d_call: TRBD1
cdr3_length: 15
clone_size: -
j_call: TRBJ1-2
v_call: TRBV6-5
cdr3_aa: CASSPRDRGSRGYTF
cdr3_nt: TGTGCCAGCAGTCCCCGGGACAGGGGGAGTCGAGGCTACACCTTC

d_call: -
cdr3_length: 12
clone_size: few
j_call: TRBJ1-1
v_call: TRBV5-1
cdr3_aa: CASSLRDTEAFF
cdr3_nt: TGCGCCAGCAGCTTGCGGGACACTGAAGCTTTCTTT

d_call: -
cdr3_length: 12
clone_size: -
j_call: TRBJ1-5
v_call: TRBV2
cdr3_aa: CASSEGRQPQHF
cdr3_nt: TGTGCCAGCAGTGAAGGGCGGCAGCCCCAGCATTTT

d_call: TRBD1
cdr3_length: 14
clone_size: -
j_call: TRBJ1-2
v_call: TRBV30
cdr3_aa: CAWSRGRGLYGYTF
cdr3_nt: TGTGCCTGGAGTAGGGGGCGAGGGCTTTATGGCTACACCTTC

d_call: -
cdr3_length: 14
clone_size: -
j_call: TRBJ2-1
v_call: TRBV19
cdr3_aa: CASSTLGGGGEQFF
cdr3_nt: TGTGCCAGTAGTACCCTGGGGGGAGGGGGTGAGCAGTTCTTC

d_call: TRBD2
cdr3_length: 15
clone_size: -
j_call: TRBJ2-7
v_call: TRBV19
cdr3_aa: CASSILGGSSYEQYF
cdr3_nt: TGTGCCAGTAGTATACTGGGGGGGAGCTCCTACGAGCAGTACTTC

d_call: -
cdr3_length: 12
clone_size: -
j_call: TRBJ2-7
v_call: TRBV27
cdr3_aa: CASSSDSARQYF
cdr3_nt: TGTGCCAGCAGTTCGGACTCGGCGAGGCAGTACTTC

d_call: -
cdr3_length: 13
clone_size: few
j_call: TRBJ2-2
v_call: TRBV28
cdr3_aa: CASSFMLTGELFF
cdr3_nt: TGTGCCAGCAGTTTTATGTTGACCGGGGAGCTGTTTTTT

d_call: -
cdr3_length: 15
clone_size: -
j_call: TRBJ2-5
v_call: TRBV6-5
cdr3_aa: CASRPGRGQGETQYF
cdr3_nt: TGTGCCAGCAGGCCCGGGAGGGGGCAAGGGGAGACCCAGTACTTC

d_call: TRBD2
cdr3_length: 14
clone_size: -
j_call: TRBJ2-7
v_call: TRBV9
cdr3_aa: CASSPRTSDYEQYF
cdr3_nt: TGTGCCAGCAGCCCCCGGACTAGCGACTACGAGCAGTACTTC

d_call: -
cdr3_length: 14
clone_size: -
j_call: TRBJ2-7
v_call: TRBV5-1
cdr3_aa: CASSFQGPPSEQYF
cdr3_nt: TGCGCCAGCAGCTTCCAGGGCCCCCCCTCGGAGCAGTACTTC

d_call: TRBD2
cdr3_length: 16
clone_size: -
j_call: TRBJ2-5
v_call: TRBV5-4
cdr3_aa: CASSSRTSGGEETQYF
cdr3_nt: TGTGCCAGCAGCTCTCGGACTAGCGGGGGGGAAGAGACCCAGTACTTC

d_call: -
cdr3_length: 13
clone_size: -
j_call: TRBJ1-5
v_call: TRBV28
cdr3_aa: CASSSNRNQPQHF
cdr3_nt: TGTGCCAGCAGCTCTAACAGGAATCAGCCCCAGCATTTT

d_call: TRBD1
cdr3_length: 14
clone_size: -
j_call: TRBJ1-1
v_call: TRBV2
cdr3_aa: CASSVGQGSIEAFF
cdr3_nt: TGTGCCAGCAGTGTAGGACAGGGAAGTATTGAAGCTTTCTTT

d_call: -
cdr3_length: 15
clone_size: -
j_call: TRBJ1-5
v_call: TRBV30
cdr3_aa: CAWSQGGVGNQPQHF
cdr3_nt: TGTGCCTGGAGTCAGGGAGGGGTGGGCAATCAGCCCCAGCATTTT

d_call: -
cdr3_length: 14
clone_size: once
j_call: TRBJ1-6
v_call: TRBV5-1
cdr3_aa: CASSLAGFDSPLHF
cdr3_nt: TGCGCCAGCAGCTTGGCAGGGTTCGATTCACCCCTCCACTTT

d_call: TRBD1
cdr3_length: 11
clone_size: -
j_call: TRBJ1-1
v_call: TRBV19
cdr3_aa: CASSFGTDAFF
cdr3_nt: TGTGCCAGTAGTTTTGGGACAGACGCTTTCTTT

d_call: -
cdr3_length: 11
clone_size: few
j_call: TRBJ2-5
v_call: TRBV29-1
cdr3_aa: CSVWGEETQYF
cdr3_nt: TGCAGCGTTTGGGGGGAGGAGACCCAGTACTTC

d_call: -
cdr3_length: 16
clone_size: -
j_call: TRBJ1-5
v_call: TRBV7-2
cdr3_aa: CASSASSTQGNQPQHF
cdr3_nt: TGTGCCAGCAGCGCAAGTTCCACCCAGGGTAATCAGCCCCAGCATTTT

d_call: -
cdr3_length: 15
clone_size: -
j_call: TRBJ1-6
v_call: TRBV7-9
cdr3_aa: CASRARDSYNSPLHF
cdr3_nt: TGTGCCAGCAGAGCCCGGGACTCCTATAATTCACCCCTCCACTTT

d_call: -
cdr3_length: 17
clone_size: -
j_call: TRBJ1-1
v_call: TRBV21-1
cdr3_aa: CASSRIKRDIMNTEAFF
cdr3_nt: TGTGCCAGCAGTCGAATCAAACGGGATATCATGAACACTGAAGCTTTCTTT

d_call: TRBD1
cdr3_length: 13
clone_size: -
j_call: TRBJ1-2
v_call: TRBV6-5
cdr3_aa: CASRDRGNYGYTF
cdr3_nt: TGTGCCAGTCGGGACAGGGGGAACTATGGCTACACCTTC

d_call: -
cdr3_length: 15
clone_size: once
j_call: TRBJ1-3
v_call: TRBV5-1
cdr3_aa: CASSLSQGGGNTIYF
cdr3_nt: TGCGCCAGCAGCTTGTCGCAGGGAGGGGGAAACACCATATATTTT

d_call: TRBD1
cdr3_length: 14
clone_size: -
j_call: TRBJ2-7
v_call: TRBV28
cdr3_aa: CASRQLDRSYEQYF
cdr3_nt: TGTGCCAGCAGACAATTGGACAGGTCCTACGAGCAGTACTTC

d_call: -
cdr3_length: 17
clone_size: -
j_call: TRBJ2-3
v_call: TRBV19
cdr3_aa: CASSYRRGTDVTDTQYF
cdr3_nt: TGTGCCAGTAGTTACCGACGCGGGACAGACGTCACAGATACGCAGTATTTT

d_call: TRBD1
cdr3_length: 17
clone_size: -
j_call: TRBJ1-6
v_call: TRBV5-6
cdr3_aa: CASTNPRGGTEYSPLHF
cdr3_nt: TGTGCCAGCACCAACCCCCGAGGTGGGACAGAGTATTCACCCCTCCACTTT

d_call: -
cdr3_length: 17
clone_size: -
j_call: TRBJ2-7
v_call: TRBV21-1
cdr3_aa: CASSKAAGRVRSVEQYF
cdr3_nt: TGTGCCAGCAGCAAAGCGGCAGGGAGGGTTAGATCCGTCGAGCAGTACTTC

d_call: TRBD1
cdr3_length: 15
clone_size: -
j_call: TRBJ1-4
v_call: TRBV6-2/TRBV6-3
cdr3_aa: CASSYSGGQGQKLFF
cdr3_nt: TGTGCCAGCAGTTACTCGGGGGGACAGGGACAAAAACTGTTTTTT

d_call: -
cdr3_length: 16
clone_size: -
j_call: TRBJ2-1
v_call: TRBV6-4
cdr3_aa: CASSRGDVLAYNEQFF
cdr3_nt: TGTGCCAGCAGCAGGGGGGACGTTCTCGCCTACAATGAGCAGTTCTTC

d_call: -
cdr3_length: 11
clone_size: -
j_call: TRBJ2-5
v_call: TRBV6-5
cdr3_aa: CASSDRGTQYF
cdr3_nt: TGTGCCAGCAGCGACCGGGGAACCCAGTACTTC

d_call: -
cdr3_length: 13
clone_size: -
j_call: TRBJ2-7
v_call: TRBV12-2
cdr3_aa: CASRPGWGYEQYF
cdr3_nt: TGTGCAAGTCGCCCGGGGTGGGGTTACGAGCAGTACTTC